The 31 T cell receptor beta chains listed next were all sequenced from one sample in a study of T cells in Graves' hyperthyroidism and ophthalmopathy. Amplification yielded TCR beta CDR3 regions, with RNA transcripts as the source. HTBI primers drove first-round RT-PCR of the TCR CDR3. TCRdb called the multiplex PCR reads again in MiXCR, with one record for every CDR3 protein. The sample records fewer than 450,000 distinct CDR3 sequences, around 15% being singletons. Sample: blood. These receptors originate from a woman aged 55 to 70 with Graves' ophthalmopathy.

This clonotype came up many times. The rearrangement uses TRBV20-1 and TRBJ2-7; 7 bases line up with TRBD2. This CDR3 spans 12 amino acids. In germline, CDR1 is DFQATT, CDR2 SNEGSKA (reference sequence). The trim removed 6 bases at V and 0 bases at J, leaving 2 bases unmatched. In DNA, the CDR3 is TGCAGTGCCAGCGGGAACTCCTACGAGCAGTACTTC. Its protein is CSASGNSYEQYF.

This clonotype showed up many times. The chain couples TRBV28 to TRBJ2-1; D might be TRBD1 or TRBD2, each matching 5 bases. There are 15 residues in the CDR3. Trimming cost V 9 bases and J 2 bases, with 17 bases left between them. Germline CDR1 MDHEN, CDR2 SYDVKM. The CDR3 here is CASGRGRGAYNEQFF. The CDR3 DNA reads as TGTGCCAGTGGACGTGGGAGAGGGGCCTACAATGAGCAGTTCTTC.

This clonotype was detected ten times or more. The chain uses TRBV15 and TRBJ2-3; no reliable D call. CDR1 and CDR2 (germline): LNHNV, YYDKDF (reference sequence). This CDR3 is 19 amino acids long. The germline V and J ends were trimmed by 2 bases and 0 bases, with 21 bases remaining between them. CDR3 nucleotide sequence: TGTGCCACCAGCAGACTACCCGTACTCAGGTCCTCTAGCACAGATACGCAGTATTTT. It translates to CATSRLPVLRSSSTDTQYF. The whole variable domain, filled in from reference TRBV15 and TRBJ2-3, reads DAMVIQNPRYQVTQFGKPVTLSCSQTLNHNVMYWYQQKSSQAPKLLFHYYDKDFNNEADTPDNFQSRRPNTSFCFLDIRSPGLGDTAMYLCATSRLPVLRSSSTDTQYFGPGTRLTVL.

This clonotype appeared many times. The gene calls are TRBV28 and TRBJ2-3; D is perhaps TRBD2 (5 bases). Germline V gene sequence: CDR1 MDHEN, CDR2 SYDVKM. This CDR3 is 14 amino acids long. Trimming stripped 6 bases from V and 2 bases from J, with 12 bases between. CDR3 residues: CASSVPGTTDTQYF. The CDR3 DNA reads TGTGCCAGCAGCGTGCCGGGAACCACAGATACGCAGTATTTT.

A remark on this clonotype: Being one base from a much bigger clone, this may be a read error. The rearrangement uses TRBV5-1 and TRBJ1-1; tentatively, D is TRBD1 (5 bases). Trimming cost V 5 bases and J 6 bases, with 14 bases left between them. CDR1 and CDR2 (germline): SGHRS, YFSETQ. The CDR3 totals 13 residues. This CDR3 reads CASSPAGSPEAFF. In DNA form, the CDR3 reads TGCGCCAGCAGTCCCGCAGGGAGCCCTGAAGCTTTCTTT.

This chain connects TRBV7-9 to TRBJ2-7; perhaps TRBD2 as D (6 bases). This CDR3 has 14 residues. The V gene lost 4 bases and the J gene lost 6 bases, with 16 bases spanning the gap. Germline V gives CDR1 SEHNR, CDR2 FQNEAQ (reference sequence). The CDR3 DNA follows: TGTGCCAGCAGCTGGGAGGTGAGGGGAAGCGAGCAGTACTTC. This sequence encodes CASSWEVRGSEQYF.

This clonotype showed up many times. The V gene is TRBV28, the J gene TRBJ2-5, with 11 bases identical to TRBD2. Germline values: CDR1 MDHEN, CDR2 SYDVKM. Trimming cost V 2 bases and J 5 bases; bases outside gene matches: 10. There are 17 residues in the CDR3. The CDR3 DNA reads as TGTGCCAGCAGTTTAGGTACGACTAGCGGGATTCGCGAGACCCAGTACTTC. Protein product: CASSLGTTSGIRETQYF.

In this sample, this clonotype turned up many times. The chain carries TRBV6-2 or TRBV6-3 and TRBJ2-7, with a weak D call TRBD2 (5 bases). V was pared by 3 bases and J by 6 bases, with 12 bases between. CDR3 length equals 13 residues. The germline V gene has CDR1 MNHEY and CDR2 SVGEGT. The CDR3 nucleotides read TGTGCCAGCAGTTATGAGGGCCCCCTCGAGCAGTACTTC. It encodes CASSYEGPLEQYF.

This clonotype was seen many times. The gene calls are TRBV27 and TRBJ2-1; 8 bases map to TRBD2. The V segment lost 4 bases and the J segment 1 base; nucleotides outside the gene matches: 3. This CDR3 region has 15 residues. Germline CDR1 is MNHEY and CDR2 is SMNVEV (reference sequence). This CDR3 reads CASSSGGRSYNEQFF. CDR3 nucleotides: TGTGCCAGCAGTTCGGGCGGGAGGTCCTACAATGAGCAGTTCTTC.

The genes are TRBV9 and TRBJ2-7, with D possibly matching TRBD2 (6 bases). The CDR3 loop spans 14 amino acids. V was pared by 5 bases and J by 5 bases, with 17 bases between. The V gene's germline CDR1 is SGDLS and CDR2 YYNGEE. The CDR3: CASSRDAWGDEQYF. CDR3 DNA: TGTGCCAGCAGTCGGGACGCCTGGGGGGACGAGCAGTACTTC.

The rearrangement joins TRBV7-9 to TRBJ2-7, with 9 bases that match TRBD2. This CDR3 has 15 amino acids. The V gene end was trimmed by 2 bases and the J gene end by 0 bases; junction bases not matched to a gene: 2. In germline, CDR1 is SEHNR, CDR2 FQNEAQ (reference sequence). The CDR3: CASSLRTSDSYEQYF. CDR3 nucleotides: TGTGCCAGCAGCTTACGGACTAGCGACTCCTACGAGCAGTACTTC.

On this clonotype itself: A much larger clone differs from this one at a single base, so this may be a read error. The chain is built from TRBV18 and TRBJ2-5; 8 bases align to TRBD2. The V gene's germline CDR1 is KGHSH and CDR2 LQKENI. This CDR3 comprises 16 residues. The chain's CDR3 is CASSRLLAENQEAQYF. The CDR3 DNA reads TGTGCCAGCTCACGCCTACTAGCGGAGAACCAAGAGGCCCAGTACTTC.

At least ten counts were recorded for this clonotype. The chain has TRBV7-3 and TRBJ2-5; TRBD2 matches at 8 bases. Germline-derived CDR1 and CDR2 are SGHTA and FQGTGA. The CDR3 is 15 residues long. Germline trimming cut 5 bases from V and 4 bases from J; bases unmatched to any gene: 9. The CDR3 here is CASSPTSASGETQYF. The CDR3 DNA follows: TGTGCCAGCAGCCCGACTAGCGCCTCGGGAGAGACCCAGTACTTC.

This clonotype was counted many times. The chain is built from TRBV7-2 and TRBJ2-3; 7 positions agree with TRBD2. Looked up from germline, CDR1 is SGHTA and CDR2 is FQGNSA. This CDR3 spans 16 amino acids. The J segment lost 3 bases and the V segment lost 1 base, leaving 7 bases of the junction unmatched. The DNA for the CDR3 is TGTGCCAGCAGCTTAGGGGTGGGAGGGCCGACAGATACGCAGTATTTT. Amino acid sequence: CASSLGVGGPTDTQYF.

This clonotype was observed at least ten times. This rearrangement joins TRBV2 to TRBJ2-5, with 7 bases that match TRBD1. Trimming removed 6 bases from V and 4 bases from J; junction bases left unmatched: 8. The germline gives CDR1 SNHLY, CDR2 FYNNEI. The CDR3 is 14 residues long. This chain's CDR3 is CASRWPDRVETQYF. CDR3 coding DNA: TGTGCCAGCAGATGGCCCGACAGGGTAGAGACCCAGTACTTC. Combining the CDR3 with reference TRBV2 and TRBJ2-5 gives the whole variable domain EPEVTQTPSHQVTQMGQEVILRCVPISNHLYFYWYRQILGQKVEFLVSFYNNEISEKSEIFDDQFSVERPDGSNFTLKIRSTKLEDSAMYFCASRWPDRVETQYFGPGTRLLVL.

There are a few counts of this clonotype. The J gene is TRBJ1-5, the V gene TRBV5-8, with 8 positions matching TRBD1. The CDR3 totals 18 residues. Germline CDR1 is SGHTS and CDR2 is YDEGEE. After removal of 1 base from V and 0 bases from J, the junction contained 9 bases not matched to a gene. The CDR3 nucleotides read TGTGCCAGCAGCTTGTTTGGACAGGGCGTTTATAGCAATCAGCCCCAGCATTTT. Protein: CASSLFGQGVYSNQPQHF.

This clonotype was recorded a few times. This CDR3 is CSGIWGPVNQPQHF. The CDR3 nucleotides read TGCAGTGGCATTTGGGGGCCAGTCAATCAGCCCCAGCATTTT. The rearrangement links TRBV20-1 to TRBJ1-5; D possibly corresponds to TRBD1 (6 bases). CDR1 and CDR2 from the germline V gene are DFQATT and SNEGSKA (reference sequence). V lost 7 bases to trimming and J lost 3 bases, with 16 bases between them. This CDR3 is 14 amino acids long.

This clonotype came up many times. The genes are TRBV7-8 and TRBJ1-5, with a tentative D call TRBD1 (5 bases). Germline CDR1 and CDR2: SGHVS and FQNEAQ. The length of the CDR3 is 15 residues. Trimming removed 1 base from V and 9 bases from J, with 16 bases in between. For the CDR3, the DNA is TGTGCCAGCAGCTTAGGGAGGGGACGGGGACGGCCCCAGCATTTT. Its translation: CASSLGRGRGRPQHF.

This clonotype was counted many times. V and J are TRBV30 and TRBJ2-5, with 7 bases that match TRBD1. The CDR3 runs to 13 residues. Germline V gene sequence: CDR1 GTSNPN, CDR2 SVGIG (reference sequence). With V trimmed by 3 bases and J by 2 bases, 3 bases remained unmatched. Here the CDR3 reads CAWRGDRQETQYF. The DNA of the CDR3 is TGTGCCTGGAGGGGGGACAGACAAGAGACCCAGTACTTC.

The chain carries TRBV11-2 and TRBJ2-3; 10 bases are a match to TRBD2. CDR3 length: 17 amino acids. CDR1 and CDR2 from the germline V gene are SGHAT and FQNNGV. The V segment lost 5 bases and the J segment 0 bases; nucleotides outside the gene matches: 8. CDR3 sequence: CASSQLAGGSSTDTQYF. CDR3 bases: TGTGCCAGCAGCCAATTAGCGGGAGGCTCTAGCACAGATACGCAGTATTTT.

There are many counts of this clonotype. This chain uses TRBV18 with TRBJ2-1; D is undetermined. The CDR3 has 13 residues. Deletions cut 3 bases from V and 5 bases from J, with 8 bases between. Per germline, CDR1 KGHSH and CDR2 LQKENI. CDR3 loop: CASSPGSNNEQFF. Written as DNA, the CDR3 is TGTGCCAGCTCACCCGGCTCGAACAATGAGCAGTTCTTC. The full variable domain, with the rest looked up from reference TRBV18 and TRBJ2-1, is NAGVMQNPRHLVRRRGQEARLRCSPMKGHSHVYWYRQLPEEGLKFMVYLQKENIIDESGMPKERFSAEFPKEGPSILRIQQVVRGDSAAYFCASSPGSNNEQFFGPGTRLTVL.

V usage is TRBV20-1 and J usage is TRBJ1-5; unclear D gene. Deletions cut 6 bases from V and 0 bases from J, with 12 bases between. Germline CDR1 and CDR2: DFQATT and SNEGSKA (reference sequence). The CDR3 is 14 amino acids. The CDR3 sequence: CSASGDYSNQPQHF. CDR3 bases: TGCAGTGCCTCAGGAGATTATAGCAATCAGCCCCAGCATTTT.

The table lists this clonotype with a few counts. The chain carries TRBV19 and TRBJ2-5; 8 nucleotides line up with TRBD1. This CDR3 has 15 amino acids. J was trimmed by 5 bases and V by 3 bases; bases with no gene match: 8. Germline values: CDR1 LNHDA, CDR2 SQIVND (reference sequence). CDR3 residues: CASSITRGLRETQYF. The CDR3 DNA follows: TGTGCCAGTAGTATTACCAGGGGGCTACGCGAGACCCAGTACTTC.

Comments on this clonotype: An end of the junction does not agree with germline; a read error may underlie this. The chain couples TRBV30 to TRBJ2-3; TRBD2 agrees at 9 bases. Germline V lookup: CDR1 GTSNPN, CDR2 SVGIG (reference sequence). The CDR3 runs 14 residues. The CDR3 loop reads CAWSSSGRPYTQCF. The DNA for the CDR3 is TGTGCCTGGAGCTCCAGCGGGAGGCCTTATACGCAGTGTTTT.

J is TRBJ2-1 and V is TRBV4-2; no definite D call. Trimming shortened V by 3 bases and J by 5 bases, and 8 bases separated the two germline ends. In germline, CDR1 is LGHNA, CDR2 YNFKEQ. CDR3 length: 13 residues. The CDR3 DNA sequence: TGTGCCAGCAGCCAGGTACGGGACAATGAGCAGTTCTTC. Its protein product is CASSQVRDNEQFF.

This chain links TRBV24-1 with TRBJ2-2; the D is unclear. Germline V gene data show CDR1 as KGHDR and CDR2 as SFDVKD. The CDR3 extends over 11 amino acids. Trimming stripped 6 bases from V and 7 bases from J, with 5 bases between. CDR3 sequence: CATSRSGELFF. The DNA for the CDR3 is TGTGCCACCAGTAGGAGCGGGGAGCTGTTTTTT.

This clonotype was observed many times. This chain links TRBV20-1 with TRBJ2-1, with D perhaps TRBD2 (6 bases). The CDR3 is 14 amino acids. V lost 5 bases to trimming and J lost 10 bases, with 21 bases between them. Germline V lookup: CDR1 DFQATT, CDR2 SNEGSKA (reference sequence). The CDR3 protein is CSAYQGTSFDEQFF. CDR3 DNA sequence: TGCAGTGCTTACCAGGGAACTAGCTTTGACGAGCAGTTCTTC.

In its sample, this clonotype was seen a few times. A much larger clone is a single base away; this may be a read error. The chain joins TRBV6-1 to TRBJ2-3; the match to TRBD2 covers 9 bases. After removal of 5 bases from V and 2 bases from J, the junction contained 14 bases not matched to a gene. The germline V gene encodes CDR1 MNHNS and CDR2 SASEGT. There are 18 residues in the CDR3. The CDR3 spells CASSPRSWASGITDTQYF. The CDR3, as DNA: TGTGCCAGCAGTCCAAGATCCTGGGCTAGCGGGATCACAGATACGCAGTATTTT.

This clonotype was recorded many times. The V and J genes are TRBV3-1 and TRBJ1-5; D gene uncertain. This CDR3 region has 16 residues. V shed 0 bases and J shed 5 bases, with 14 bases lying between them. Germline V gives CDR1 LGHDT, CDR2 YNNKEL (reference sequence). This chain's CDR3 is CASSQDRAGGDQPQHF. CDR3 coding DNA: TGTGCCAGCAGCCAAGATCGCGCGGGCGGGGATCAGCCCCAGCATTTT.

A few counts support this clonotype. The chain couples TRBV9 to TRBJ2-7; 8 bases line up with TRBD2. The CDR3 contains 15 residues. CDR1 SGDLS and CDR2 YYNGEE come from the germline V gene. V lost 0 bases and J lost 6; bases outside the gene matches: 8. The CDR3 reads CASSVGVSGNGEQYF. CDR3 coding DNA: TGTGCCAGCAGCGTAGGGGTTAGCGGGAACGGCGAGCAGTACTTC.

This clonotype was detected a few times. CDR3 protein: CASSVGPLGTYEQYF. In nucleotides, the CDR3 is TGTGCCAGCAGCGTTGGACCCCTGGGGACATACGAGCAGTACTTC. This chain joins TRBV7-3 and TRBJ2-7; D possibly corresponds to TRBD1 (6 bases). CDR3 size: 15 residues. The V gene lost 5 bases and the J gene lost 4 bases, with 18 bases spanning the gap. The germline gives CDR1 SGHTA, CDR2 FQGTGA.